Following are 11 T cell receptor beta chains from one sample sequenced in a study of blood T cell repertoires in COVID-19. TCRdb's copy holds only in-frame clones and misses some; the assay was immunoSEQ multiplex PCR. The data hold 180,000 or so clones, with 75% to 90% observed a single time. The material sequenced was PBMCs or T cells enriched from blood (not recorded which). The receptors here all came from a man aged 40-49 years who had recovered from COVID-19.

The CDR3 loop reads CASSSGQGHETQYF. In DNA form, the CDR3 reads TGTGCCAGCAGCTCGGGACAGGGACACGAGACCCAGTACTTC. The chain combines TRBV5-5 with TRBJ2-5; 9 positions agree with TRBD1. Germline trimming cut 3 bases from V and 5 bases from J; bases unmatched to any gene: 5. The length of the CDR3 is 14 residues. Germline-derived CDR1 and CDR2 are SGHKS and YYEKEE (reference sequence).

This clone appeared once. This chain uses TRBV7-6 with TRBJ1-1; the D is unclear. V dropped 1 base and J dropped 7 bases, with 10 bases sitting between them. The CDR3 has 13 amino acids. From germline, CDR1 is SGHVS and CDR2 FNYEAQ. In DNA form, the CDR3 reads TGTGCCAGCAGCTTAGGGAGCCGCCTTGAAGCTTTCTTT. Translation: CASSLGSRLEAFF.

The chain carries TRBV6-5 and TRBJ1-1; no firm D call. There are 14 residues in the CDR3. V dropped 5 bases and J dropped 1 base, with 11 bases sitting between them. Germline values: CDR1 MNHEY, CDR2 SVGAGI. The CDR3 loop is CASSPPEGNTEAFF. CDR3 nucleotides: TGTGCCAGCAGTCCCCCGGAGGGGAACACTGAAGCTTTCTTT.

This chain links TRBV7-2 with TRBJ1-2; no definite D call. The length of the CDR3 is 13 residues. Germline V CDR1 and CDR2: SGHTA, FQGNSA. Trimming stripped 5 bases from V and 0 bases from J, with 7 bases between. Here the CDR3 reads CASSRRANYGYTF. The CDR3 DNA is TGTGCCAGCAGCCGCCGGGCTAACTATGGCTACACCTTC.

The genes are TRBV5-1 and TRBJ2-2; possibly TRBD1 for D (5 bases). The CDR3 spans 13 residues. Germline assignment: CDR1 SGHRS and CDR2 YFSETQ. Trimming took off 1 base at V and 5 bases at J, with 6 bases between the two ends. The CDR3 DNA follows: TGCGCCAGCAGCTTGCAGGGAACCGGGGAGCTGTTTTTT. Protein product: CASSLQGTGELFF.

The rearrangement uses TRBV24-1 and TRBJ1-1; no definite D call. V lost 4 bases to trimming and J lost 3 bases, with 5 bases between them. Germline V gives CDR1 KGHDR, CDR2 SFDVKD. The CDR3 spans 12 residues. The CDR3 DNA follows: TGTGCCACCAGTGACCCGGACACTGAAGCTTTCTTT. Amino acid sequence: CATSDPDTEAFF.

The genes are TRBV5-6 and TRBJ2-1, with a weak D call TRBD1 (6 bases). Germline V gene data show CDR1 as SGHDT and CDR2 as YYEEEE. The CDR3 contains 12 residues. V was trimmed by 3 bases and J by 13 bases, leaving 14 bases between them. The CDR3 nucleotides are TGTGCCAGCAGCTCACAGGGTTCTTTTCAGTTCTTC. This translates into CASSSQGSFQFF. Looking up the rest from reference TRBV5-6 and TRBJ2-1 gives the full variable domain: DAGVTQSPTHLIKTRGQQVTLRCSPKSGHDTVSWYQQALGQGPQFIFQYYEEEERQRGNFPDRFSGHQFPNYSSELNVNALLLGDSALYLCASSSQGSFQFFGPGTRLTVL.

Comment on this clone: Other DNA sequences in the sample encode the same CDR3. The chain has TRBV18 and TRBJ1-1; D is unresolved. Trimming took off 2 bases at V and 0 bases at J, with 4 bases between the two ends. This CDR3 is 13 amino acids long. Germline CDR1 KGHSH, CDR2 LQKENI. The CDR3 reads CASSPGLNTEAFF. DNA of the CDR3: TGTGCCAGCTCACCAGGCTTGAACACTGAAGCTTTCTTT.

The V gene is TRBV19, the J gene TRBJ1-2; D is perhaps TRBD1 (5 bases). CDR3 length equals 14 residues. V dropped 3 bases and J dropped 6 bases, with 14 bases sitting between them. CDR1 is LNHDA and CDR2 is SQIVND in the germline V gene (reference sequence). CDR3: CASSMGGQTDGYTF. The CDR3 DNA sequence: TGTGCCAGTAGTATGGGCGGTCAGACAGATGGCTACACCTTC.

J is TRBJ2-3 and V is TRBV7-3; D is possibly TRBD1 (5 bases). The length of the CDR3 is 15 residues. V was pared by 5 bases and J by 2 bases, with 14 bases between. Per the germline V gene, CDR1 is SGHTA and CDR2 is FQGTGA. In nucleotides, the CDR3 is TGTGCCAGCAGCCCCATTTCCAGGGACACAGATACGCAGTATTTT. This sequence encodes CASSPISRDTDTQYF.

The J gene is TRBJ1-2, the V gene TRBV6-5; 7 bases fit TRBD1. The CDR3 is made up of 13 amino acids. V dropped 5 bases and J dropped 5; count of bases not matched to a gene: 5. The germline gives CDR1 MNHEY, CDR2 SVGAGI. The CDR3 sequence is CASSNDREYGYTF. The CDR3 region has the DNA TGTGCCAGCAGTAACGACAGGGAGTATGGCTACACCTTC.